A single sample is the source of the 16 T cell receptor beta chains below, sequenced in a study of blood T cell repertoires in COVID-19. Some clones are missing from TCRdb's copy, which holds only in-frame ones; the method was immunoSEQ multiplex PCR. In the table there are hundreds of thousands of clones, roughly 79% of which are singletons. Material: peripheral blood. These receptors all come from a woman older than 75 with COVID-19, enrolled during active disease.

In this sample, this clone turned up a few times. The CDR3 coding sequence is TGTGCCAGCAGCCCGACCGGGACAAGGGGTCAGCCCCAGCATTTT. As protein: CASSPTGTRGQPQHF. The chain links TRBV11-2 to TRBJ1-5, with D possibly TRBD1 on 6 matching bases. The CDR3 runs 15 residues. Germline loops: CDR1 SGHAT, CDR2 FQNNGV. The V end lost 5 bases, the J end lost 6 bases, and 17 bases lay between the germline ends.

The chain carries TRBV6-2 or TRBV6-3 and TRBJ1-2, with D maybe TRBD1 (5 bases). V lost 2 bases and J 3 bases, leaving 10 bases between the germline ends. Germline CDR1 and CDR2: MNHEY and SVGEGT. The CDR3 extends over 14 amino acids. DNA of the CDR3: TGTGCCAGCAGTTACGCGGGGCGCGACTATGGCTACACCTTC. It yields the protein CASSYAGRDYGYTF.

Only one count was recorded for this clone. Other DNA variants within this sample encode the same CDR3. The V gene is TRBV7-9, the J gene TRBJ1-4; 7 bases line up with TRBD1. V shed 4 bases and J 2 bases; nucleotides not matched to a gene: 4. There are 15 residues in the CDR3. CDR1 is SEHNR, CDR2 FQNEAQ, per germline (reference sequence). In nucleotides, the CDR3 is TGTGCCAGCAGCTCCAGACAGGGTACTAATGAAAAACTGTTTTTT. This encodes CASSSRQGTNEKLFF.

About this clone itself: One junction end does not reproduce the germline sequence, and a read error may be involved. The V call is TRBV7-7, the J call TRBJ2-1, with 13 bases aligning to TRBD2. CDR3 length: 14 residues. Germline CDR1 and CDR2: SSHAT and FNYEAQ (reference sequence). CDR3 nucleotide sequence: TGTGCTAGCAGCCTACCGACTAGCGGGGGGGAGCAGTTCTTC. This codes for CASSLPTSGGEQFF.

This chain links TRBV13 with TRBJ2-5, with 9 bases identical to TRBD1. V shed 2 bases and J 5 bases; nucleotides not matched to a gene: 3. The CDR3 covers 14 residues. In germline, CDR1 is PRHDT, CDR2 FYEKMQ (reference sequence). The CDR3 coding sequence is TGTGCCAGCAGCTTAAGACAGGGGGGGGAGACCCAGTACTTC. It translates to CASSLRQGGETQYF.

The rearrangement uses TRBV11-2 and TRBJ1-5; D is possibly TRBD1 (6 bases). Germline lookup yields CDR1 SGHAT and CDR2 FQNNGV. V lost 1 base and J lost 7, with 14 bases in between. The CDR3 length is 15 residues. The CDR3 here is CASSLGAGERQPQHF. The CDR3 DNA follows: TGTGCCAGCAGCTTAGGGGCAGGGGAACGACAGCCCCAGCATTTT.

The chain combines TRBV5-6 with TRBJ2-7; 10 bases match TRBD1. With V trimmed by 4 bases and J by 2 bases, 6 bases remained unmatched. The germline CDR1 and CDR2 sequences are SGHDT and YYEEEE. This CDR3 spans 15 amino acids. CDR3 in DNA: TGTGCCAGCAGCGGCGGACAGGGGGGAACCTACGAGCAGTACTTC. Translating gives CASSGGQGGTYEQYF.

The rearrangement uses TRBV20-1 and TRBJ2-1, with D unresolved. Looked up from germline, CDR1 is DFQATT and CDR2 is SNEGSKA (reference sequence). This CDR3 has 15 residues. Deletions cut 3 bases from V and 0 bases from J, with 12 bases between. The CDR3 loop reads CSASLPRSSYNEQFF. The DNA for the CDR3 is TGCAGTGCTAGTCTGCCGCGGAGCTCCTACAATGAGCAGTTCTTC.

This clone was counted a single time. The V gene is TRBV30, the J gene TRBJ2-1; TRBD2 agrees at 7 bases. J was trimmed by 7 bases and V by 4 bases; bases with no gene match: 7. Germline CDR1 reads GTSNPN; CDR2 reads SVGIG (reference sequence). This CDR3 is built from 13 residues. The CDR3 protein is CAWTPGGRNEQFF. The DNA for the CDR3 is TGTGCCTGGACCCCCGGCGGGAGAAATGAGCAGTTCTTC.

The rearrangement joins TRBV6-5 to TRBJ1-1, with TRBD1 matching over 7 bases. V lost 2 bases to trimming and J lost 1 base; unmatched junction nucleotides: 4. Germline V gives CDR1 MNHEY, CDR2 SVGAGI. CDR3 size: 15 residues. Here the CDR3 reads CASSYRGGRNTEAFF. The CDR3 DNA reads TGTGCCAGCAGTTACCGAGGGGGCAGGAACACTGAAGCTTTCTTT.

The chain is built from TRBV5-4 and TRBJ1-1, with D hard to call. CDR3 length equals 15 residues. With 3 bases removed from V and 1 base from J, the gap between germline ends came to 13 bases. Germline lookup yields CDR1 SGHNT and CDR2 YYREEE (reference sequence). In DNA form, the CDR3 reads TGTGCCAGCAGCTACCGGCGGGCAGGGAACACTGAAGCTTTCTTT. Encoded protein: CASSYRRAGNTEAFF.

This CDR3 is CASSLGPSLTGGYYGYTF. The CDR3 DNA reads as TGTGCCAGCAGCTTGGGCCCCTCTCTCACAGGGGGGTACTATGGCTACACCTTC. The gene calls are TRBV5-6 and TRBJ1-2; TRBD1 matches 8 bases. Trimming removed 0 bases from V and 3 bases from J; junction bases left unmatched: 13. CDR3 length equals 18 residues. CDR1 and CDR2 from the germline V gene are SGHDT and YYEEEE.

The CDR3 DNA reads TGTGCCAGCAGCCGGTCGACAGGGGGGGATCGCAATCAGCCCCAGCATTTT. Translated, it gives CASSRSTGGDRNQPQHF. The chain links TRBV13 to TRBJ1-5, with 9 bases fitting TRBD1. The CDR3 covers 17 residues. The J segment lost 2 bases and the V segment lost 5 bases, leaving 10 bases of the junction unmatched. Germline loops: CDR1 PRHDT, CDR2 FYEKMQ (reference sequence).

A note on this clone: At one of its ends the junction is not consistent with the germline gene, which may arise from a read error. The chain recombines TRBV25-1 with TRBJ1-4, with no clear D. This CDR3 spans 14 amino acids. Germline V gene sequence: CDR1 MGHDK, CDR2 SYGVNS. CDR3 residues: CASGEWSTGEKLFF. The CDR3 DNA reads as TGTGCCAGCGGTGAGTGGTCGACGGGTGAAAAACTGTTTTTT.

The chain combines TRBV7-9 with TRBJ2-7; perhaps TRBD2 as D (7 bases). Germline V gives CDR1 SEHNR, CDR2 FQNEAQ (reference sequence). The CDR3 has 14 residues. The germline V and J ends were trimmed by 0 bases and 6 bases, with 12 bases remaining between them. CDR3 bases: TGTGCCAGCAGCTTAGCGGGGGGGCAGCGCGAGCAGTACTTC. Its protein product is CASSLAGGQREQYF.

The chain links TRBV14 to TRBJ2-7, with a weak D call TRBD2 (5 bases). This CDR3 contains 18 residues. Germline V gene lookup returns CDR1 SGHDN and CDR2 FVKESK. Trimming took 0 bases from V and 5 from J, leaving 23 bases between them. Here the CDR3 DNA reads TGTGCCAGCAGCCAAGATCGAAAGCGTCCGGGAAGTTCCAACGAGCAGTACTTC. Protein sequence: CASSQDRKRPGSSNEQYF. The full variable domain, with the rest looked up from reference TRBV14 and TRBJ2-7, is EAGVTQFPSHSVIEKGQTVTLRCDPISGHDNLYWYRRVMGKEIKFLLHFVKESKQDESGMPNNRFLAERTGGTYSTLKVQPAELEDSGVYFCASSQDRKRPGSSNEQYFGPGTRLTVT.